Listed below are T cell receptor beta chains from one sample, sequenced in a study of blood T cells in healthy people across ages. In TCRdb, the 5' RACE reads were re-called with MiXCR into one record per CDR3 protein. The sample consists of about 640,000 distinct CDR3 sequences, roughly three fifths of them appearing once. The sample consisted of blood. These receptor sequences come from a man aged 55 to 70 in good health. Both conserved end residues are part of each CDR3. D genes are given only for firm matches. The size of a clone is reported for some rows only, either as once, few or many, or as a class for expanded clones.

CDR3nt,CDR3aa,v_gene,d_gene,j_gene,abundance
TGCAGTGCTAGGGGGCAGGGGTACAACTATGGCTACACCTTC,CSARGQGYNYGYTF,TRBV20-1,NA,TRBJ1-2,NA
TGTGCCATCAGCCCTCTGGGTGGGGGCACTGAAGCTTTCTTT,CAISPLGGGTEAFF,TRBV10-3,NA,TRBJ1-1,NA
TGTGCCAGCAGCTTATATGAGGTAGGAGAGCAGTTCTTC,CASSLYEVGEQFF,TRBV11-1,NA,TRBJ2-1,NA
TGCAGTGCGGGACGAGACAGGGGAAACATTCAGTACTTC,CSAGRDRGNIQYF,TRBV20-1,TRBD1,TRBJ2-4,few
TGTGCCAGCAGTTACTCGAGGCACCTGGGGGAGACCCAGTTCTTC,CASSYSRHLGETQFF,TRBV6-5,NA,TRBJ2-1,NA
TGTGCCACCAGTGCAGGGCTCAATCAGCCCCAGCATTTT,CATSAGLNQPQHF,TRBV24-1,NA,TRBJ1-5,NA
TGTGCCAGCAGCCCTCGACAGGGCTCCTACAATGAGCAGTTCTTC,CASSPRQGSYNEQFF,TRBV18,TRBD1,TRBJ2-1,many
TGTGCCAGCAGCCAGGGGAGGGGATCCTACGAGCAGTACTTC,CASSQGRGSYEQYF,TRBV7-9,NA,TRBJ2-7,few
TGCAGTGCTAGCCGGGACAGTAGCACAGATACGCAGTATTTT,CSASRDSSTDTQYF,TRBV20-1,TRBD1,TRBJ2-3,few
TGTGCCAGCAGTGATCCAAGACAGGGCGGGGAGGATACGCAGTATTTT,CASSDPRQGGEDTQYF,TRBV25-1,NA,TRBJ2-3,NA
TGCGCCAGCAGCCCGGGACAGAGCAATGAGCAGTTCTTC,CASSPGQSNEQFF,TRBV5-1,TRBD1,TRBJ2-1,once
TGCAGCGTTAAATCACCGAGGGGTCAAGAGACCCAGTACTTC,CSVKSPRGQETQYF,TRBV29-1,NA,TRBJ2-5,few
TGTGCCAGCAGCGCGACTAGCGGATACACAGATACGCAGTATTTT,CASSATSGYTDTQYF,TRBV9,TRBD2,TRBJ2-3,once
TGTGCCAGCAGTACTCGGGGACAGGGGTACTATGGCTACACCTTC,CASSTRGQGYYGYTF,TRBV6-5,TRBD1,TRBJ1-2,few
TGTGCCAGCGAACCGGGGACAGCGGCTTTTTATGGCTACACCTTC,CASEPGTAAFYGYTF,TRBV6-1,TRBD1,TRBJ1-2,NA
TGTGCCAGCAGCCTCTCCAGAGGGGGGGAGACCCAGTACTTC,CASSLSRGGETQYF,TRBV9,NA,TRBJ2-5,NA
TGTGCCACCAACAGGGGACAGTCCTACAATGAGCAGTTCTTC,CATNRGQSYNEQFF,TRBV10-3,TRBD1,TRBJ2-1,once
TGTGCCAGCAGCGTAGCGGGACAGGACAACTATGGCTACACCTTC,CASSVAGQDNYGYTF,TRBV9,TRBD1,TRBJ1-2,NA
TGTGCCAGCAGCTTAGGAGGTGGAGGCGGGGGGTCTCCCGATACGCAGTATTTT,CASSLGGGGGGSPDTQYF,TRBV7-9,TRBD2,TRBJ2-3,NA
TGTGCCACCAGCAGAGTGGGGCAGGGGTCAGATACGCAGTATTTT,CATSRVGQGSDTQYF,TRBV15,NA,TRBJ2-3,NA
TGTGCCAGCTCAATGGAGACAGGCTATGGCTACACCTTC,CASSMETGYGYTF,TRBV4-2,NA,TRBJ1-2,NA
TGTGCCAGCAGCCAAGGCGGGCGGGGATCCTACGAGCAGTACTTC,CASSQGGRGSYEQYF,TRBV3-1,NA,TRBJ2-7,few